Below, 5 T cell receptor beta chains from the same sample are listed, as sequenced in a study of T cell changes during pregnancy in multiple sclerosis. Assay: immunoSEQ multiplex PCR; the TCRdb copy retains only in-frame clones and omits some. The table shows 40,000 to 50,000 clones, with 90% to 95% occurring only once. The sample here was CD8+ T cells from peripheral blood mononuclear cells, taken in the first trimester of pregnancy. These receptors came from a female donor with multiple sclerosis, enrolled in a pregnancy study.

The chain employs TRBV10-1 and TRBJ2-5, with 11 bases aligning to TRBD2. This CDR3 has 15 amino acids. The J segment lost 4 bases and the V segment lost 0 bases, leaving 1 base of the junction unmatched. Per germline, CDR1 WNHNN and CDR2 SYGVQD (reference sequence). CDR3 in amino acids: CASSESSGRGETQYF. The CDR3 DNA sequence: TGCGCCAGCAGTGAGTCTAGCGGGAGGGGAGAGACCCAGTACTTC.

CDR3 amino acids: CASSFSDRVSDYGYTF. In nucleotides, the CDR3 is TGTGCCAGCAGCTTCTCCGACAGGGTATCGGACTATGGCTACACCTTC. This chain connects TRBV7-6 to TRBJ1-2, with 7 bases lining up with TRBD1. The CDR3 is 16 residues long. J gave up 3 bases and V 3 bases, and 10 bases lay outside the gene matches. Germline CDR1 and CDR2: SGHVS and FNYEAQ.

This chain joins TRBV28 and TRBJ2-7, with 7 positions matching TRBD1. Unmatched junction bases numbered 10, after V lost 6 bases and J lost 2 bases. The germline CDR1 and CDR2 sequences are MDHEN and SYDVKM. This CDR3 has 15 residues. The CDR3 loop reads CASRQTGSGTYEQYF. In nucleotides, the CDR3 is TGTGCCAGCAGGCAGACAGGGTCGGGGACCTACGAGCAGTACTTC.

The chain joins TRBV9 to TRBJ2-7; the D gene is possibly TRBD2 (6 bases). The V gene's germline CDR1 is SGDLS and CDR2 YYNGEE. V lost 4 bases and J 2 bases, leaving 22 bases between the germline ends. The CDR3 spans 17 residues. CDR3 DNA: TGTGCCAGCAGCCCCCTAGCAGTTGTGGGGGGTCCCTACGAGCAGTACTTC. Protein product: CASSPLAVVGGPYEQYF.

The V and J genes are TRBV5-1 and TRBJ1-2; weak D call: TRBD1 (5 bases). The germline CDR1 and CDR2 sequences are SGHRS and YFSETQ. This CDR3 comprises 14 residues. Trimming removed 4 bases at V and 6 bases at J, with 16 bases between. CDR3 bases: TGCGCCAGCAGCCCCCTCACGGGGGGGGATGGCTACACCTTC. Translating it yields CASSPLTGGDGYTF.